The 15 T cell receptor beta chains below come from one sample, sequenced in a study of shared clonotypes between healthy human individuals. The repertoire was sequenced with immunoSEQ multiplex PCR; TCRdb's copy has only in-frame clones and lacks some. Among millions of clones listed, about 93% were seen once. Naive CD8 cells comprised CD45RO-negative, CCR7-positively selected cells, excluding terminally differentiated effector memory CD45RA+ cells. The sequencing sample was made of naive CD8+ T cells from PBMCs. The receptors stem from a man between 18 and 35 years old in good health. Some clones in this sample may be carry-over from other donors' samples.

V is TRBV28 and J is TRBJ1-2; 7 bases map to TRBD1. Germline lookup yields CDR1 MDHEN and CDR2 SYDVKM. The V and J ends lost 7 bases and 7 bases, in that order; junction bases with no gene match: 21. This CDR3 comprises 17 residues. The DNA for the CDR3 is TGTGCCAGCACCCCTACCTGGGACAGTAGTGATCTTTCTGGCTACACCTTC. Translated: CASTPTWDSSDLSGYTF.

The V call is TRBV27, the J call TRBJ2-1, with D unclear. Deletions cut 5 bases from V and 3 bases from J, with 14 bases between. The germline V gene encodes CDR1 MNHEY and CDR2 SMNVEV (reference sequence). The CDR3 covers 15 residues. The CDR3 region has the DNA TGTGCCAGCAGTCCCAGCCCGGCTAGCTACAATGAGCAGTTCTTC. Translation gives CASSPSPASYNEQFF.

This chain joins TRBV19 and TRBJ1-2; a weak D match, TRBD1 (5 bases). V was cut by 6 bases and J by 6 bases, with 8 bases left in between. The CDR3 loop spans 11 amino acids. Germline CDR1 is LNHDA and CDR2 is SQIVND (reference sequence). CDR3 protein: CASRWGNGYTF. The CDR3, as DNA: TGTGCCAGTAGATGGGGGAATGGCTACACCTTC.

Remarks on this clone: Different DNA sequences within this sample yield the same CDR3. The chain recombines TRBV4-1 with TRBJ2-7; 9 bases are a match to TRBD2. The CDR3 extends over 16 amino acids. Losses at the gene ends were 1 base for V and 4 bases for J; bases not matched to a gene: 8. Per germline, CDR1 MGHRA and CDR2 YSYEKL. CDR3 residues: CASSQGRASGTYEQYF. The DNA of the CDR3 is TGCGCCAGCAGCCAAGGGCGGGCTAGCGGGACGTACGAGCAGTACTTC.

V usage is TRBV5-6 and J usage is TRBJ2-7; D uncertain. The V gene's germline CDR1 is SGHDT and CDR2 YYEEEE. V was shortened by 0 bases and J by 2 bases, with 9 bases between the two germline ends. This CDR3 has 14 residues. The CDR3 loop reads CASSLGSLTYEQYF. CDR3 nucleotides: TGTGCCAGCAGCTTGGGCAGCTTAACCTACGAGCAGTACTTC. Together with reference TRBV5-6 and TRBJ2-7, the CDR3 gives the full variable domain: DAGVTQSPTHLIKTRGQQVTLRCSPKSGHDTVSWYQQALGQGPQFIFQYYEEEERQRGNFPDRFSGHQFPNYSSELNVNALLLGDSALYLCASSLGSLTYEQYFGPGTRLTVT.

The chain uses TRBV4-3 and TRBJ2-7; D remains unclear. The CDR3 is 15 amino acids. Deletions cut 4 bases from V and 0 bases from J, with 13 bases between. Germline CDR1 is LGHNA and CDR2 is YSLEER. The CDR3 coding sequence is TGCGCCAGCAGCCCTTCGGCGTTGAGCTCCTACGAGCAGTACTTC. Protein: CASSPSALSSYEQYF.

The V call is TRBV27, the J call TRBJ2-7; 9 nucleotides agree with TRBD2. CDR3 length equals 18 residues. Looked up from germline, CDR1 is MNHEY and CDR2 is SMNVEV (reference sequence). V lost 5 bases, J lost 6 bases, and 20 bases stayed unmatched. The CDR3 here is CASSPRGVVAGAWGEQYF. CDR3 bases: TGTGCCAGCAGTCCCCGCGGGGTAGTAGCGGGAGCTTGGGGCGAGCAGTACTTC.

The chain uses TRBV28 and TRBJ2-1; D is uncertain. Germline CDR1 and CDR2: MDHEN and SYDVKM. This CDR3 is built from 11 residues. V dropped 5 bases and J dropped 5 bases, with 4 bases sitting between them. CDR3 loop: CASSENNEQFF. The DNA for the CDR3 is TGTGCCAGCAGTGAAAACAATGAGCAGTTCTTC.

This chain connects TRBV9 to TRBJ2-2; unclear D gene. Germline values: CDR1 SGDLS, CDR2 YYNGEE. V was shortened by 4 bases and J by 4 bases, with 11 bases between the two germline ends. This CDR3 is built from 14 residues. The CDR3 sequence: CASSTEMSTGELFF. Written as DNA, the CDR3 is TGTGCCAGCAGCACAGAGATGTCCACCGGGGAGCTGTTTTTT.

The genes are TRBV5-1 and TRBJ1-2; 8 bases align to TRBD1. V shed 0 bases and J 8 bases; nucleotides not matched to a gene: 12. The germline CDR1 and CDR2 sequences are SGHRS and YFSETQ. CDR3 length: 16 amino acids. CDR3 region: CASSLAFSGGAEGYTF. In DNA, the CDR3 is TGCGCCAGCAGCTTGGCCTTTTCAGGGGGCGCGGAAGGCTACACCTTC. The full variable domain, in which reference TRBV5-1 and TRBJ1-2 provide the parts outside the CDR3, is KAGVTQTPRYLIKTRGQQVTLSCSPISGHRSVSWYQQTPGQGLQFLFEYFSETQRNKGNFPGRFSGRQFSNSRSEMNVSTLELGDSALYLCASSLAFSGGAEGYTFGSGTRLTVV.

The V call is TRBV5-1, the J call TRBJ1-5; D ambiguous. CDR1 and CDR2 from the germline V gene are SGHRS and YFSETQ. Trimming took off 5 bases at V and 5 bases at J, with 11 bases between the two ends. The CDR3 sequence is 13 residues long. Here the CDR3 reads CASRLRRDQPQHF. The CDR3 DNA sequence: TGCGCCAGCAGGTTACGGCGAGATCAGCCCCAGCATTTT.

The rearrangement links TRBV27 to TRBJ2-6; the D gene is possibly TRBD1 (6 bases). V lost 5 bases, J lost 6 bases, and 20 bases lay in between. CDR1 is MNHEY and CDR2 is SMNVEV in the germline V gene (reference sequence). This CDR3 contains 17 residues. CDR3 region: CASSAHTGFGEANVLTF. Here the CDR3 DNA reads TGTGCCAGCAGTGCACATACAGGGTTTGGGGAGGCCAACGTCCTGACTTTC.

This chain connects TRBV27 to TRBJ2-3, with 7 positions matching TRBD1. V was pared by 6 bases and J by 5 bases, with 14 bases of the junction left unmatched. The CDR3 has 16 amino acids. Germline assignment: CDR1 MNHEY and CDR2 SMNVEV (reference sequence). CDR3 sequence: CASRELTGRNKDTQYF. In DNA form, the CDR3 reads TGTGCCAGCAGAGAATTGACAGGGCGGAATAAAGATACGCAGTATTTT.

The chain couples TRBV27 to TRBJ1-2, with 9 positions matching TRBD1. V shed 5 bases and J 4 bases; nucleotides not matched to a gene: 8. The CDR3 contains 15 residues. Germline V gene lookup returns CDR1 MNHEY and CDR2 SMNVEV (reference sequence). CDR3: CASSADRGTLYGYTF. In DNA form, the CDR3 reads TGTGCCAGCAGTGCGGACAGGGGAACTCTCTATGGCTACACCTTC.

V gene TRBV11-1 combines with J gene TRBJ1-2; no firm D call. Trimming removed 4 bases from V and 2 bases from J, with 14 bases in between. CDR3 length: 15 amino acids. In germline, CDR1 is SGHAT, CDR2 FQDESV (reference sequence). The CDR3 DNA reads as TGTGCCAGCAGCTCCGAACCCGGGTCCAACTATGGCTACACCTTC. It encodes CASSSEPGSNYGYTF. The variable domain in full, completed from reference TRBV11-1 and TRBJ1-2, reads EAEVAQSPRYKITEKSQAVAFWCDPISGHATLYWYRQILGQGPELLVQFQDESVVDDSQLPKDRFSAERLKGVDSTLKIQPAELGDSAMYLCASSSEPGSNYGYTFGSGTRLTVV.